This passage covers 4 T cell receptor beta chains from one sample sequenced in a study of T cells in tumors after PD-1 blockade. Some clones are missing from TCRdb's copy, which holds only in-frame ones; the method was immunoSEQ multiplex PCR. The sample shows approximately 60,000 clones, around 67% of them seen only once. Sequencing was performed on PBMCs, taken after anti-PD-1 treatment. The receptors stem from a human donor with basal cell carcinoma.

This chain joins TRBV5-3 and TRBJ2-1; D is perhaps TRBD1 (6 bases). TRBV5-3 is classed as an ORF, of uncertain function. The CDR3 is 15 residues long. V was clipped by 2 bases and J by 3 bases, with 12 bases between them. CDR3 sequence: CARSLQGILYNEQFF. The CDR3 region has the DNA TGTGCCAGAAGCTTACAGGGAATTCTCTACAATGAGCAGTTCTTC.

This clone was seen a few times. The chain is built from TRBV27 and TRBJ2-1, with 8 bases fitting TRBD2. CDR1 MNHEY and CDR2 SMNVEV come from the germline V gene (reference sequence). Germline trimming cut 2 bases from V and 9 bases from J; bases unmatched to any gene: 9. This CDR3 has 15 amino acids. This CDR3 is CASSLGAGGSPEQFF. CDR3 nucleotide sequence: TGTGCCAGCAGTTTAGGGGCGGGGGGATCCCCTGAGCAGTTCTTC.

This chain links TRBV7-9 with TRBJ2-1, with D tentatively TRBD2 (5 bases). Germline V CDR1 and CDR2: SEHNR, FQNEAQ (reference sequence). There are 16 residues in the CDR3. The V end lost 4 bases, the J end lost 4 bases, and 17 bases lay between the germline ends. This chain's CDR3 is CASSSSPRATYNEQFF. Written as DNA, the CDR3 is TGTGCCAGCAGCTCTAGCCCCCGTGCTACGTACAATGAGCAGTTCTTC.

This chain joins TRBV18 and TRBJ1-5; possible D gene TRBD1, 6 bases. CDR1 and CDR2 (germline): KGHSH, LQKENI. The V end was cut by 2 bases, the J end by 3 bases, with 8 bases between. The CDR3 consists of 14 residues. The CDR3 sequence: CASSPGGPNQPQHF. DNA for the CDR3: TGTGCCAGCTCACCAGGGGGCCCCAATCAGCCCCAGCATTTT. The full variable domain, with the rest looked up from reference TRBV18 and TRBJ1-5, is NAGVMQNPRHLVRRRGQEARLRCSPMKGHSHVYWYRQLPEEGLKFMVYLQKENIIDESGMPKERFSAEFPKEGPSILRIQQVVRGDSAAYFCASSPGGPNQPQHFGDGTRLSIL.